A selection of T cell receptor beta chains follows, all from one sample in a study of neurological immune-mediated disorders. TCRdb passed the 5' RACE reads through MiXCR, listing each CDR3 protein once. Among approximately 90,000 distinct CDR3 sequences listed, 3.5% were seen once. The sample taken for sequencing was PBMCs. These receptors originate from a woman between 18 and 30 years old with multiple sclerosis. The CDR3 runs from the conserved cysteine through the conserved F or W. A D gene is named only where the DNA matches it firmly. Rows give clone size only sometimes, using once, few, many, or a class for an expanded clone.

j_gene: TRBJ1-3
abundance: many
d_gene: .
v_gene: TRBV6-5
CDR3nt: TGTGCCAGCAGTTACTCATACATAGCCGGAAACACCATATATTTT
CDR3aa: CASSYSYIAGNTIYF

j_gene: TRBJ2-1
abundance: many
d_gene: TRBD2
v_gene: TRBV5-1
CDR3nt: TGCGCCAGCAGCTTGGAAGCGGGAGAGTCGGGGGAGCAGTTCTTC
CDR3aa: CASSLEAGESGEQFF

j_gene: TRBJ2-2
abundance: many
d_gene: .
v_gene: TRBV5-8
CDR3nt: TGTGCCAGCAGCTCTAGTAGGTTCACCGGGGAGCTGTTTTTT
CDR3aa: CASSSSRFTGELFF

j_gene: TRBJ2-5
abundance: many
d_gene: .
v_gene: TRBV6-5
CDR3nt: TGTGCCAGCAGTTATGCCCGCCAGAGGGAGACCCAGTACTTC
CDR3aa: CASSYARQRETQYF

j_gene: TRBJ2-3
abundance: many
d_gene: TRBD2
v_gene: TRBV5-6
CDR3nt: TGTGCCAGCAGCAGGACTAGCGGGAGCTCCGGGACAGATACGCAGTATTTT
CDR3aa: CASSRTSGSSGTDTQYF

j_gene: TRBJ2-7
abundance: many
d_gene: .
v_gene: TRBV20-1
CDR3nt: TGCAGTGCTCCCAATCACGGGAGTATCTACGAGCAGTACTTC
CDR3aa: CSAPNHGSIYEQYF

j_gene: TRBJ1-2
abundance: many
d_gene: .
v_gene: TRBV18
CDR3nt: TGTGCCAGCTCAACCCGGGTTACTACTCACTATGGCTACACCTTC
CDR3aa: CASSTRVTTHYGYTF

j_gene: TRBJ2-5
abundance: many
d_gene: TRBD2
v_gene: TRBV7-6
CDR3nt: TGTGCCAGCAGCTTAGATAGCGGGGGGACTCAAGAGACCCAGTACTTC
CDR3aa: CASSLDSGGTQETQYF

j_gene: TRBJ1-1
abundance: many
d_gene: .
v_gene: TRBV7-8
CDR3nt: TGTGCCAGCAGCCGATTAAATCGACCCAACACTGAAGCTTTCTTT
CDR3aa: CASSRLNRPNTEAFF

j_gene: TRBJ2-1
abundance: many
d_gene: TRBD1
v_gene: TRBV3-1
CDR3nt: TGTGCCAGCAGGCCGGGACAGGCCTACAATGAGCAGTTCTTC
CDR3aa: CASRPGQAYNEQFF

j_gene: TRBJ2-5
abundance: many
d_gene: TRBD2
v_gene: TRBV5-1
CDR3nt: TGCGCCAGCAGCTTGGGACCGGGACTAGCGGGAGATAAGACCCAGTACTTC
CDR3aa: CASSLGPGLAGDKTQYF

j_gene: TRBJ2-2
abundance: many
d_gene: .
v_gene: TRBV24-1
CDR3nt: TGTGCCACCAGTGATTTTAAGAGGGGTGGCGGGGAGCTGTTTTTT
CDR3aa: CATSDFKRGGGELFF

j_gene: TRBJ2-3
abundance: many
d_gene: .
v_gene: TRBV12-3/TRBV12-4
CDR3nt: TGTGCCAGCAGCTTAAACACAGATACGCAGTATTTT
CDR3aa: CASSLNTDTQYF

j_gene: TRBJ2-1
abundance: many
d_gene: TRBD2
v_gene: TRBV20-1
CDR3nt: TGCAGTGCTACCCGACTAGCGGGGTCATCCAACTACAATGAGCAGTTCTTC
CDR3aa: CSATRLAGSSNYNEQFF

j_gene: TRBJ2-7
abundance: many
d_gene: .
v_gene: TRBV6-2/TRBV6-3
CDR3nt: TGTGCCAGCAGTGGAGGGACATCGGCGGGAGACCCCTACGAGCAGTACTTC
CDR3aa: CASSGGTSAGDPYEQYF

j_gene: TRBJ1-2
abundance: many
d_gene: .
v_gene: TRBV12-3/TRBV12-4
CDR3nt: TGTGCCAGCAGACCAGGAGGGGTATATGGCTACACCTTC
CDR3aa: CASRPGGVYGYTF

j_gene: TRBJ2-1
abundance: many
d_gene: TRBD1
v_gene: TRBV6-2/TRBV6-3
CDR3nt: TGTGCCAGCAGCGCAGGGACAGGGAGGCGGGGGCCCTCCTACAATGAGCAGTTCTTC
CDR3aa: CASSAGTGRRGPSYNEQFF

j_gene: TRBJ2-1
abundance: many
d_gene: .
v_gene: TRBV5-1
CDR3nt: TGCGCCAGCAGCTTGTTTGGGCTCCTAAACAATGAGCAGTTCTTC
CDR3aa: CASSLFGLLNNEQFF

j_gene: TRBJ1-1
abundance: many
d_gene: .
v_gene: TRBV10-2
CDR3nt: TGCGCCAGCAGTGAGGAGCCAGGGGCTGACACTGAAGCTTTCTTT
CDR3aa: CASSEEPGADTEAFF

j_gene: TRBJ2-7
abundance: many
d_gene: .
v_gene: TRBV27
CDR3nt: TGTGCCAGCAGTTTATCGACGGGTGGAACCTACGAGCAGTACTTC
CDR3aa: CASSLSTGGTYEQYF

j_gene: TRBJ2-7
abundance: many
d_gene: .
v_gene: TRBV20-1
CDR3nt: TGCAGTGCTAGGTCTGGGGGGAAATACGAGCAGTACTTC
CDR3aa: CSARSGGKYEQYF

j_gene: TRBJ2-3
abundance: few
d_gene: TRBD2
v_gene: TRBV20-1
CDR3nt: TGCAGTGCTAGAGTCCGGGAGGTGTGGACAGATACGCAGTATTTT
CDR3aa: CSARVREVWTDTQYF

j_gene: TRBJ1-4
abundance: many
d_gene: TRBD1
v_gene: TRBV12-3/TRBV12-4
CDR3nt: TGTGCCAGCAGATCTACAGGGGGAGGCGAAAAACTGTTTTTT
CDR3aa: CASRSTGGGEKLFF

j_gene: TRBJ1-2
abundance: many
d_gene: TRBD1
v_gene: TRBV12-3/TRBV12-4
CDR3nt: TGTGCCAGCAGTTTCGCCGGGACAGGGATGAACTATGGCTACACCTTC
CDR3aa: CASSFAGTGMNYGYTF

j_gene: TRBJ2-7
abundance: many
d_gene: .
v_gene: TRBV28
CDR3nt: TGTGCCAGCAGGATTTGGGGTGGAGGGGGTTCCTACGAGCAGTACTTC
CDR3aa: CASRIWGGGGSYEQYF

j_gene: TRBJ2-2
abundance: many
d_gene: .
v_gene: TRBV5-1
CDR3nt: TGCGCCAGCAGCGGGGGCTGGACCGGGGAGCTGTTTTTT
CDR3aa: CASSGGWTGELFF

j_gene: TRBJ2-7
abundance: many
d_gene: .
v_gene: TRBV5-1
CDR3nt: TGCGCCAGCAGCCCGGGATCGGAATTGGAACGCTACGAGCAGTACTTC
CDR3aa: CASSPGSELERYEQYF

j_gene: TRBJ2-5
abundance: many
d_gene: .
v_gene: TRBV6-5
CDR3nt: TGTGCCAGCAGTAAAAGTCAGGGGACCCAGTACTTC
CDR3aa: CASSKSQGTQYF

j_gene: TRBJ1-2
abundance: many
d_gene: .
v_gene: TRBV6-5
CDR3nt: TGTGCCAGCAGCCCGGGCGTTGGCTACACCTTC
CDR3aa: CASSPGVGYTF

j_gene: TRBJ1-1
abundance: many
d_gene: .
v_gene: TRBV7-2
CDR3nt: TGTGCCAGCAGCTTAGGACAGATACCTGAAGCTTTCTTT
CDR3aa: CASSLGQIPEAFF

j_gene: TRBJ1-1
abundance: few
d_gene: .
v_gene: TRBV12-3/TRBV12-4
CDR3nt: TGTGCCAGCTACCTGGCTATCCTCAACACTGAAGCTTTCTTT
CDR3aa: CASYLAILNTEAFF

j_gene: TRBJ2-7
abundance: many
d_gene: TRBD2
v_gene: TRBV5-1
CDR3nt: TGCGCCAGCAGCCGCCCGGGGGGGTCCTACGAGCAGTACTTC
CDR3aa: CASSRPGGSYEQYF

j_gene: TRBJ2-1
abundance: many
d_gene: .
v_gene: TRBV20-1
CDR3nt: TGCAGTGCTAGATGGTGGCGGTCCTACAATGAGCAGTTCTTC
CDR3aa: CSARWWRSYNEQFF

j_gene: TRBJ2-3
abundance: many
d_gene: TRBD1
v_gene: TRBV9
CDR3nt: TGTGCCAGCAGCGCCCACACAGGGGGCGGTGGCGGAGCCTATCCTCGTTCTTTCACAGATACGCAGTATTTT
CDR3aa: CASSAHTGGGGGAYPRSFTDTQYF

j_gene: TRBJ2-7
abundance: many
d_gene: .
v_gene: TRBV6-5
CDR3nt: TGTGCCAGCACCGGCGAATCCTACGAGCAGTACTTC
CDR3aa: CASTGESYEQYF

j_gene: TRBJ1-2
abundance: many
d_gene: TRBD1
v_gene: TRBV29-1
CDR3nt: TGCAGCACACTTCCGGGACAGACCTATGGCTACACCTTC
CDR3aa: CSTLPGQTYGYTF

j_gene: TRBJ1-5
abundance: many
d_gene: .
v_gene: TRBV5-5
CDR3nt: TGTGCCAGCAGCTTGATGCCTCAGAGAAATCAGCCCCAGCATTTT
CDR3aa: CASSLMPQRNQPQHF

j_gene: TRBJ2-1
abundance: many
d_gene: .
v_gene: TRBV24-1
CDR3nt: TGTGCCACCAGTGATTCATCGCCCTACAATGAGCAGTTCTTC
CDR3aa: CATSDSSPYNEQFF

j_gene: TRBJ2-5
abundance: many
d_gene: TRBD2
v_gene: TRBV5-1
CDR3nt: TGCGCCAGCAGCCTGACTAGCGGGGGGATCCAAGAGACCCAGTACTTC
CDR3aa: CASSLTSGGIQETQYF

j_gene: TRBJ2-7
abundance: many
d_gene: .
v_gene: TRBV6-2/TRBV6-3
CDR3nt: TGTGCCAGCAGTTACTCTGGGGAAGAAATGTTCGACGAGCAGTACTTC
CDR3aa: CASSYSGEEMFDEQYF

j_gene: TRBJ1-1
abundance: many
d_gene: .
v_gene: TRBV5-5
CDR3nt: TGTGCCAGCAGCTTGGTGGCGGGGACGGTGAACACTGAAGCTTTCTTT
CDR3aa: CASSLVAGTVNTEAFF

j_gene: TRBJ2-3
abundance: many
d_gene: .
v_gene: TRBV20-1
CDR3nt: TGCAGTGCTAGAGTCTCTTCAAGTAAGACAGATACGCAGTATTTT
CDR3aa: CSARVSSSKTDTQYF

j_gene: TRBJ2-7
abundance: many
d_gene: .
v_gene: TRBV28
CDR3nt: TGTGCCAGCAACAGGAGGCAGTTCTCCTACGAGCAGTACTTC
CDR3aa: CASNRRQFSYEQYF

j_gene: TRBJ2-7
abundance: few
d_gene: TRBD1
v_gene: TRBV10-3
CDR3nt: TGTGCCATCAGTGAGGGACAGGGAAAAAAATACGAGCAGTACTTC
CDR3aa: CAISEGQGKKYEQYF

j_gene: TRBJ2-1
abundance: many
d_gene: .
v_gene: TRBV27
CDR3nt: TGTGCCAGCAGTTGGCGCGATAGCTCCTACAATGAGCAGTTCTTC
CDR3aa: CASSWRDSSYNEQFF

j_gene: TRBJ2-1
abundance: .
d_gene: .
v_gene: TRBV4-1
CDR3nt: TGCGCCAGCAGCCAAGTTCTCGGGGTCGGTGGAACTACGGCCTATGAGCAGTTCTTC
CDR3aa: CASSQVLGVGGTTAYEQFF

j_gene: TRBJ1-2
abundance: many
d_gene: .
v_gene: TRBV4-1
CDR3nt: TGCGCCAGCAGCCAAGGGGGGTTTAACTATGGCTACACCTTC
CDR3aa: CASSQGGFNYGYTF

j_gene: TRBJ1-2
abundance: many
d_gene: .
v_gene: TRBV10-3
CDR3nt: TGTGCCATCAGTGAGTCGGGCAGCCCGCGTGGCTACACCTTC
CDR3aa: CAISESGSPRGYTF

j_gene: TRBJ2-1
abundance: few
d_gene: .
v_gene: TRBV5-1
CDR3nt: TGCGCCAGCAGCTTGGCCCCTAGCGAAACCTACAATGAGCAGTTCTTC
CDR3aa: CASSLAPSETYNEQFF

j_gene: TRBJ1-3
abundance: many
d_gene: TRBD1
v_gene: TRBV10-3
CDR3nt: TGTGCCATCACCCCCGGACAGGGGGCCGGAAACACCATATATTTT
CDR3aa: CAITPGQGAGNTIYF

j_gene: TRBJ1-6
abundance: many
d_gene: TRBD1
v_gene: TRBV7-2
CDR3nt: TGTGCCAGCAGCTCACTCTCGGGACAGAGAACACCCCTCCACTTT
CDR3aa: CASSSLSGQRTPLHF

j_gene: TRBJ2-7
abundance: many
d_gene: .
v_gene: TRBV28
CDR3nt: TGTGCCAGCAGTTTATCCGACGGACGAGGTGACGAGCAGTACTTC
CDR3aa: CASSLSDGRGDEQYF

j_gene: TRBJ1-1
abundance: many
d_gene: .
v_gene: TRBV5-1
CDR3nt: TGCGCCAGCAGGACGATCTCTGGAATGTGGTGGGAAGCTTTCTTT
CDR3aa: CASRTISGMWWEAFF

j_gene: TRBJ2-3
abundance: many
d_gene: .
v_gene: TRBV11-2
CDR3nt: TGTGCCAGCAGCCAACAGAACCCTAGCACAGATACGCAGTATTTT
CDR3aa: CASSQQNPSTDTQYF

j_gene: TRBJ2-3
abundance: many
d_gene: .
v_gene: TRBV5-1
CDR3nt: TGCGCCAGCAGTTTAGCGGAAATCACAGATACGCAGTATTTT
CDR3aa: CASSLAEITDTQYF

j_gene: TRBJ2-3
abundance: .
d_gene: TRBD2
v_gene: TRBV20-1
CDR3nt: TGCAGTGCTTTCGGGGGGGCCTTCGATACGCAGTATTTT
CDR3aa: CSAFGGAFDTQYF

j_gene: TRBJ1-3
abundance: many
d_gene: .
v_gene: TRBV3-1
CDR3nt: TGTGCCAGCAGCCAAAAGGCCCAGGGAACCATATATTTT
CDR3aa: CASSQKAQGTIYF